There are a few counts of the clone carrying this TCR beta chain. The record originates from a study of control samples from healthy donors and cancer patients. Germline values: CDR1 SGHKS, CDR2 YYEKEE (reference sequence). The CDR3 is 13 residues long. V was shortened by 0 bases and J by 3 bases, with 6 bases between the two germline ends. Method: immunoSEQ multiplex PCR; TCRdb's copy keeps in-frame clones and lacks some. The sample yields 99,000 or so clones, about four fifths seen once. The V gene is TRBV5-5, the J gene TRBJ1-1; D not certain. The receptor comes from a woman aged 45-59 years in good health. Source material: blood. CDR3 DNA: TGTGCCAGCAGCTTGGTCGGTGACACTGAAGCTTTCTTT. This gives the protein CASSLVGDTEAFF.